The 27 T cell receptor beta chains below were found in one sample sequenced in a study of human T cells and chemical hapten exposure. Each CDR3 protein is one row after TCRdb ran MiXCR on the RACE reads. The table lists over 95,000 distinct CDR3 sequences, approximately 13% of them singletons, with over 2% in the top ten. Time point described: patch test 1, 2 weeks after DPC sensitization. Indicated treatment: therapeutic diphenylcyclopropenone sensitization with weekly scalp DPC. The input for sequencing was whole blood, taken in connection with sensitization to the hapten diphenylcyclopropenone (DPC). The receptors were gathered from a woman in her 40s with alopecia areata. Some clones in this sample may be carry-over from other donors' samples.

This chain links TRBV7-9 with TRBJ2-3; D gene uncertain. V shed 3 bases and J shed 4 bases, with 11 bases lying between them. The CDR3 has 14 amino acids. CDR1 SEHNR and CDR2 FQNEAQ come from the germline V gene (reference sequence). For the CDR3, the DNA is TGTGCCAGCAGCTTGGACCGGGCCTCAGATACGCAGTATTTT. Its translation is CASSLDRASDTQYF.

This clonotype showed up just a few times. J is TRBJ1-2 and V is TRBV18, with D maybe TRBD1 (6 bases). CDR1 and CDR2 (germline): KGHSH, LQKENI. Trimming cost V 3 bases and J 4 bases, with 9 bases left between them. The CDR3 is 13 residues long. The CDR3 coding sequence is TGTGCCAGCTCACCCGGGGGCGTCTATGGCTACACCTTC. This translates into CASSPGGVYGYTF. Filled out from reference TRBV18 and TRBJ1-2, the complete variable domain reads NAGVMQNPRHLVRRRGQEARLRCSPMKGHSHVYWYRQLPEEGLKFMVYLQKENIIDESGMPKERFSAEFPKEGPSILRIQQVVRGDSAAYFCASSPGGVYGYTFGSGTRLTVV.

The chain links TRBV19 to TRBJ2-1, with 10 bases identical to TRBD2. The CDR3 contains 16 residues. J gave up 4 bases and V 11 bases, and 14 bases lay outside the gene matches. Germline V CDR1 and CDR2: LNHDA, SQIVND (reference sequence). The CDR3 loop reads CASSPASGSRYNEQFF. CDR3 nucleotides: TGTGCCTCATCCCCGGCTAGCGGGAGTCGATACAATGAGCAGTTCTTC.

The rearrangement uses TRBV29-1 and TRBJ2-1, with 9 bases lining up with TRBD1. The length of the CDR3 is 13 residues. The V and J ends lost 1 base and 15 bases, in that order; junction bases with no gene match: 10. CDR1 is SQVTM and CDR2 is ANQGSEA in the germline V gene. CDR3 residues: CSVEAPSGTGRFF. The CDR3 region has the DNA TGCAGCGTTGAAGCCCCGTCAGGGACAGGGAGGTTCTTC.

V usage is TRBV5-1 and J usage is TRBJ2-7; possible D gene TRBD2, 6 bases. The germline V gene has CDR1 SGHRS and CDR2 YFSETQ. CDR3 size: 15 residues. V dropped 2 bases and J dropped 3 bases, with 15 bases sitting between them. The CDR3 nucleotides are TGCGCCAGCAGCTTCTCAGGGCCGGGGGACTACGAGCAGTACTTC. Translation: CASSFSGPGDYEQYF.

The sample holds a few counts of this clonotype. This rearrangement joins TRBV6-5 to TRBJ2-5, with unresolved D. Germline V gene data show CDR1 as MNHEY and CDR2 as SVGAGI. The CDR3 extends over 14 amino acids. V lost 5 bases and J 1 base, leaving 11 bases between the germline ends. The CDR3 sequence is CASSSAYRQETQYF. The CDR3 bases are TGTGCCAGCAGTAGTGCATACCGCCAAGAGACCCAGTACTTC.

This clonotype came up a few times. The J gene is TRBJ2-1, the V gene TRBV12-2; TRBD2, the table's D call, lacks a check against the DNA. TRBV12-2 is described as a pseudogene. The CDR3 covers 16 residues. CDR3 in amino acids: CASRPGLAGGSNEQFF. The DNA of the CDR3 is TGTGCAAGTCGCCCCGGACTAGCGGGAGGTTCCAATGAGCAGTTCTTC.

This clonotype was picked up a small number of times. V is TRBV28 and J is TRBJ2-3; D might be TRBD2 (5 bases). The germline V and J ends were trimmed by 11 bases and 0 bases, with 15 bases remaining between them. This CDR3 region has 14 residues. CDR1 and CDR2 (germline): MDHEN, SYDVKM. CDR3 residues: CAGKSGWSTDTQYF. The CDR3 DNA sequence: TGTGCCGGAAAGTCGGGGTGGAGCACAGATACGCAGTATTTT. The complete variable domain, with remaining parts taken from reference TRBV28 and TRBJ2-3, reads DVKVTQSSRYLVKRTGEKVFLECVQDMDHENMFWYRQDPGLGLRLIYFSYDVKMKEKGDIPEGYSVSREKKERFSLILESASTNQTSMYLCAGKSGWSTDTQYFGPGTRLTVL.

There are a few counts of this clonotype. The J gene is TRBJ2-1, the V gene TRBV1; TRBD2 is taken as the D call from the table, unchecked against the DNA. TRBV1 is a listed pseudogene. The CDR3 extends over 13 amino acids. The CDR3 spells CTTLSGRRNEQFF. CDR3 DNA sequence: TGCACCACCTTAAGCGGGAGAAGGAATGAGCAGTTCTTC.

This clonotype has at least ten counts. The chain combines TRBV7-9 with TRBJ2-2; D unresolved. CDR1 SEHNR and CDR2 FQNEAQ come from the germline V gene (reference sequence). Trimming removed 6 bases from V and 3 bases from J, with 5 bases in between. The CDR3 runs 12 residues. Written as DNA, the CDR3 is TGTGCCAGCAGGGCAGACACCGGGGAGCTGTTTTTT. It codes for CASRADTGELFF.

This rearrangement joins TRBV28 to TRBJ2-3, with D perhaps matching TRBD2 (5 bases). The CDR3 spans 13 residues. With 10 bases removed from V and 1 base from J, the gap between germline ends came to 12 bases. Per germline, CDR1 MDHEN and CDR2 SYDVKM. The CDR3 DNA reads as TGTGCCACCGCGGACTCGCGCACAGATACGCAGTATTTT. Translating it yields CATADSRTDTQYF.

This clonotype was counted a few times. Written as DNA, the CDR3 is TGTGCCAGCAGCTCCTACCCTCGGGGCAGACAAAGTTACAATGAGCAGTTCTTC. Encoded protein: CASSSYPRGRQSYNEQFF. The chain couples TRBV7-2 to TRBJ2-1; TRBD1 or TRBD2 may be the D gene (5 bases each). With 4 bases removed from V and 4 bases from J, the gap between germline ends came to 23 bases. The CDR3 is made up of 18 amino acids. Per the germline V gene, CDR1 is SGHTA and CDR2 is FQGNSA. The full variable domain, its missing parts supplied by reference TRBV7-2 and TRBJ2-1, is GAGVSQSPSNKVTEKGKDVELRCDPISGHTALYWYRQSLGQGLEFLIYFQGNSAPDKSGLPSDRFSAERTGGSVSTLTIQRTQQEDSAVYLCASSSYPRGRQSYNEQFFGPGTRLTVL.

This clonotype was seen many times. The rearrangement uses TRBV6-2 or TRBV6-3 and TRBJ2-7; 14 positions match TRBD2. The CDR3 extends over 17 amino acids. Unmatched junction bases numbered 13, after V lost 5 bases and J lost 7 bases. Germline assignment: CDR1 MNHEY and CDR2 SVGEGT. The CDR3 loop is CASSPPGLAGEPREQYF. CDR3 sequence (DNA): TGTGCCAGCAGTCCACCGGGACTAGCGGGAGAGCCTAGGGAGCAGTACTTC.

This clonotype was counted only a few times. J is TRBJ2-7 and V is TRBV28; D might be TRBD2 (6 bases). This CDR3 spans 18 amino acids. Germline-derived CDR1 and CDR2 are MDHEN and SYDVKM. Trimming removed 5 bases from V and 5 bases from J, with 28 bases in between. This chain's CDR3 is CASSPSLRLDSPLHEQYF. The CDR3 DNA reads as TGTGCCAGCAGTCCCTCCCTTAGACTAGACAGCCCCCTCCACGAGCAGTACTTC.

This clonotype was seen more than once but under ten times. This chain joins TRBV29-1 and TRBJ2-3; D unresolved. This CDR3 contains 13 residues. V was trimmed by 1 base and J by 5 bases, leaving 10 bases between them. CDR1 and CDR2 (germline): SQVTM, ANQGSEA. CDR3 protein: CSVEGVWGDTQYF. The CDR3 DNA follows: TGCAGCGTTGAAGGGGTATGGGGAGATACGCAGTATTTT.

The table lists this clonotype with a few counts. The V call is TRBV6-6, the J call TRBJ2-7; 9 bases agree with TRBD1. The V and J ends lost 6 bases and 4 bases, in that order; junction bases with no gene match: 1. This CDR3 region has 12 residues. Germline V gene data show CDR1 as MNHNY and CDR2 as SVGAGI (reference sequence). The CDR3 DNA reads as TGTGCCAGCAGAGGACAGGGGTACGAGCAGTACTTC. Protein: CASRGQGYEQYF.

In its sample, this clonotype was seen a few times. CDR3 nucleotide sequence: TGCAGCGTTGCGGGCGGGGGCTACAATGAGCAGTTCTTC. Translated, it gives CSVAGGGYNEQFF. The V gene is TRBV29-1, the J gene TRBJ2-1; 7 bases map to TRBD2. The V segment lost 4 bases and the J segment 3 bases; nucleotides outside the gene matches: 3. CDR3 length: 13 amino acids. CDR1 and CDR2 (germline): SQVTM, ANQGSEA.

In its sample, this clonotype was seen many times. This rearrangement joins TRBV19 to TRBJ2-1, with D perhaps TRBD1 (6 bases). The CDR3 is made up of 15 amino acids. In germline, CDR1 is LNHDA, CDR2 SQIVND (reference sequence). The V and J ends lost 3 bases and 0 bases respectively, with 9 bases between them. The CDR3 nucleotides read TGTGCCAGTAGTATGGGGGCCAACTCCTACAATGAGCAGTTCTTC. Translated, it gives CASSMGANSYNEQFF.

This chain joins TRBV4-3 and TRBJ1-1; unclear D gene. The germline V gene has CDR1 LGHNA and CDR2 YSLEER. The germline V and J ends were trimmed by 4 bases and 3 bases, with 15 bases remaining between them. CDR3 length equals 15 residues. The CDR3 DNA follows: TGCGCCAGCAGCCTCGCCCCCGGCGGCGACACTGAAGCTTTCTTT. Amino acids: CASSLAPGGDTEAFF.

This clonotype was seen repeatedly, ten times or more. This chain uses TRBV20-1 with TRBJ2-1; the D gene could be TRBD1 or TRBD2 (5 bases each). Germline V lookup: CDR1 DFQATT, CDR2 SNEGSKA (reference sequence). This CDR3 is 17 amino acids long. Trimming cost V 0 bases and J 4 bases, with 19 bases left between them. The CDR3 nucleotides are TGCAGTGCTAGAGAACCGAAGGCAGGGAGACTTTACAATGAGCAGTTCTTC. As protein: CSAREPKAGRLYNEQFF.

In DNA, the CDR3 is TGTGCCAGCAGCTTCGTCCGGCAAGAGACCCAGTACTTC. The encoded protein is CASSFVRQETQYF. The V and J genes are TRBV7-2 and TRBJ2-5; D remains ambiguous. In germline, CDR1 is SGHTA, CDR2 FQGNSA. The CDR3 sequence is 13 residues long. V lost 3 bases to trimming and J lost 2 bases, with 7 bases between them.

The rearrangement uses TRBV18 and TRBJ1-2, with a weak D call TRBD1 (5 bases). V shed 3 bases and J shed 1 base, with 12 bases lying between them. The CDR3 runs to 15 residues. Germline CDR1 reads KGHSH; CDR2 reads LQKENI. In nucleotides, the CDR3 is TGTGCCAGCTCACCCTGGGACGGAGTTAACTATGGCTACACCTTC. Amino acid sequence: CASSPWDGVNYGYTF.

There are many counts of this clonotype. The V call is TRBV27, the J call TRBJ1-2; possible D gene TRBD1, 5 bases. Germline V gene sequence: CDR1 MNHEY, CDR2 SMNVEV (reference sequence). The CDR3 covers 16 residues. V dropped 6 bases and J dropped 5 bases, with 22 bases sitting between them. The DNA for the CDR3 is TGTGCCAGCAGCCATCTCATTCAAAGGGGCTGGTATGGCTACACCTTC. Translating gives CASSHLIQRGWYGYTF.

This clonotype was seen ten or more times. This chain connects TRBV5-4 to TRBJ2-1; 8 bases are shared with TRBD1. J lost 7 bases, V lost 6 bases, and 12 bases had no gene match. The CDR3 contains 15 residues. The germline V gene has CDR1 SGHNT and CDR2 YYREEE (reference sequence). The DNA of the CDR3 is TGTGCCAGCATGGACGGACAGGGCAGGTTTAATGAGCAGTTCTTC. Translating it yields CASMDGQGRFNEQFF.

In its sample, this clonotype was seen many times. The gene calls are TRBV5-4 and TRBJ2-6, with 8 nucleotides matching TRBD2. The CDR3 is 16 residues long. The V segment lost 4 bases and the J segment 4 bases; nucleotides outside the gene matches: 7. CDR1 SGHNT and CDR2 YYREEE come from the germline V gene (reference sequence). The CDR3 loop reads CASSGRGGPGANVLTF. As DNA, the CDR3 is TGTGCCAGCAGCGGCCGGGGGGGGCCCGGGGCCAACGTCCTGACTTTC.

The V gene is TRBV7-9, the J gene TRBJ2-7; perhaps D is TRBD1 or TRBD2 (5 bases each). Trimming took 5 bases from V and 1 from J, leaving 9 bases between them. The length of the CDR3 is 13 residues. The germline gives CDR1 SEHNR, CDR2 FQNEAQ (reference sequence). Here the CDR3 reads CASSLGASYEQYF. CDR3 nucleotide sequence: TGTGCCAGCAGCCTCGGGGCTTCCTACGAGCAGTACTTC.

This clonotype was observed a handful of times. J is TRBJ2-5 and V is TRBV5-1; D might be TRBD1 (6 bases). V dropped 0 bases and J dropped 0 bases, with 12 bases sitting between them. The CDR3 loop spans 16 amino acids. CDR1 is SGHRS and CDR2 is YFSETQ in the germline V gene. This CDR3 is CASSLGAQGNQETQYF. The CDR3 nucleotides read TGCGCCAGCAGCTTGGGAGCACAGGGTAACCAAGAGACCCAGTACTTC.